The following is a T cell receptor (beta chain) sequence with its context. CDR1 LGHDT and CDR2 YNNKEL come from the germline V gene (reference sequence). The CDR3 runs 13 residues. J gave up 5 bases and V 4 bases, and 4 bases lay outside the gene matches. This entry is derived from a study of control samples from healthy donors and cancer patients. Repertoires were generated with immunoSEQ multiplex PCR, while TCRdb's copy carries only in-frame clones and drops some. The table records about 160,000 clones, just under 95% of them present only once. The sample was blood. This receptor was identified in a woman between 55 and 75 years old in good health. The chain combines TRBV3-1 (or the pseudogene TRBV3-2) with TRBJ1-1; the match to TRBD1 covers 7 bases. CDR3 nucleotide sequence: TGTGCCAGCAGCCCGACAGGGACAACTGAAGCTTTCTTT. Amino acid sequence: CASSPTGTTEAFF.